This is a list of T cell receptor beta chains from one sample in a study of blood T cell repertoires in COVID-19. Libraries were prepared by immunoSEQ multiplex PCR; TCRdb keeps only in-frame clonotypes and omits some of them. The table records about 240,000 clones, 83% of them present only once. Material: peripheral blood. These receptor sequences come from a human donor in a cohort sampled during active COVID-19. The CDR3 runs from the conserved cysteine through the conserved F or W. D genes are given only for firm matches.

d_gene,j_gene,v_gene,CDR3aa,CDR3nt
NA,TRBJ2-7,TRBV29-1,CSVAGLGSVPYEQYF,TGCAGCGTTGCAGGCTTAGGCAGTGTGCCCTACGAGCAGTACTTC
TRBD1,TRBJ1-2,TRBV28,CASSLGDRGGGYTF,TGTGCCAGCAGTTTGGGGGACAGGGGAGGCGGCTACACCTTC
NA,TRBJ1-4,TRBV18,CASSRAGVNEKLFF,TGTGCCAGCTCACGGGCAGGGGTCAATGAAAAACTGTTTTTT
TRBD2,TRBJ2-7,TRBV28,CASMASGSSYEQYF,TGTGCCAGCATGGCTAGCGGTAGCTCCTACGAGCAGTACTTC
NA,TRBJ1-6,TRBV19,CASSISTVGNSPLHF,TGTGCCAGTAGTATTTCGACAGTAGGGAATTCACCCCTCCACTTT
NA,TRBJ2-1,TRBV2,CASSEAGGLVF,TGTGCCAGCAGTGAAGCGGGGGGGCTGGTCTTC
NA,TRBJ2-1,TRBV11-2,CASSLAGLNEQFF,TGTGCCAGCAGCTTGGCTGGGCTCAATGAGCAGTTCTTC
NA,TRBJ1-3,TRBV28,CASSSRGGRSTIYF,TGTGCCAGCAGTTCCCGGGGAGGACGGAGCACCATATATTTT
TRBD1,TRBJ1-1,TRBV6-5,CATSGQGNTEAFF,TGTGCCACCAGCGGACAGGGAAATACTGAAGCTTTCTTT
NA,TRBJ1-2,TRBV5-1,CASSIGQTAYGYTF,TGCGCCAGCAGCATCGGACAGACCGCCTATGGCTACACCTTC
TRBD2,TRBJ2-5,TRBV7-3,CASSPAGGVETQYF,TGTGCCAGCAGCCCCGCGGGGGGAGTAGAGACCCAGTACTTC
NA,TRBJ1-2,TRBV10-3,CAISDQGHYGYTF,TGTGCCATCAGTGACCAGGGACATTACGGCTACACCTTC
TRBD1,TRBJ2-1,TRBV3-1/TRBV3-2,CASRTGTGDYNEQFF,TGTGCCAGCAGAACCGGGACAGGGGATTACAATGAGCAGTTCTTC
NA,TRBJ2-2,TRBV24-1,CATGAGWTGELFF,TGTGCCACCGGGGCAGGGTGGACCGGGGAGCTGTTTTTT